This TCR beta chain comes out of a study of cytomegalovirus exposure and HLA in healthy donors. PCR used 60 Vbeta primers and 13 Jbeta primers. The data were produced by immunoSEQ multiplex PCR, yet TCRdb's version contains in-frame clones alone and is incomplete. The sample consists of about 150,000 clones, roughly 80% of them appearing once. This clone was found once. Germline CDR1 is ENHRY and CDR2 is SYGVKD. V was pared by 9 bases and J by 4 bases, with 16 bases between. This CDR3 comprises 14 residues. This clonotype originated in a man aged 50-60 years in good health and CMV-seropositive. V and J are TRBV10-3 and TRBJ1-5; weak D call: TRBD1 (6 bases). Sequencing was done on a sample of PBMCs. The CDR3 is CAIGTSVGNQPQHF. CDR3 bases: TGTGCCATAGGGACATCGGTAGGTAATCAGCCCCAGCATTTT.